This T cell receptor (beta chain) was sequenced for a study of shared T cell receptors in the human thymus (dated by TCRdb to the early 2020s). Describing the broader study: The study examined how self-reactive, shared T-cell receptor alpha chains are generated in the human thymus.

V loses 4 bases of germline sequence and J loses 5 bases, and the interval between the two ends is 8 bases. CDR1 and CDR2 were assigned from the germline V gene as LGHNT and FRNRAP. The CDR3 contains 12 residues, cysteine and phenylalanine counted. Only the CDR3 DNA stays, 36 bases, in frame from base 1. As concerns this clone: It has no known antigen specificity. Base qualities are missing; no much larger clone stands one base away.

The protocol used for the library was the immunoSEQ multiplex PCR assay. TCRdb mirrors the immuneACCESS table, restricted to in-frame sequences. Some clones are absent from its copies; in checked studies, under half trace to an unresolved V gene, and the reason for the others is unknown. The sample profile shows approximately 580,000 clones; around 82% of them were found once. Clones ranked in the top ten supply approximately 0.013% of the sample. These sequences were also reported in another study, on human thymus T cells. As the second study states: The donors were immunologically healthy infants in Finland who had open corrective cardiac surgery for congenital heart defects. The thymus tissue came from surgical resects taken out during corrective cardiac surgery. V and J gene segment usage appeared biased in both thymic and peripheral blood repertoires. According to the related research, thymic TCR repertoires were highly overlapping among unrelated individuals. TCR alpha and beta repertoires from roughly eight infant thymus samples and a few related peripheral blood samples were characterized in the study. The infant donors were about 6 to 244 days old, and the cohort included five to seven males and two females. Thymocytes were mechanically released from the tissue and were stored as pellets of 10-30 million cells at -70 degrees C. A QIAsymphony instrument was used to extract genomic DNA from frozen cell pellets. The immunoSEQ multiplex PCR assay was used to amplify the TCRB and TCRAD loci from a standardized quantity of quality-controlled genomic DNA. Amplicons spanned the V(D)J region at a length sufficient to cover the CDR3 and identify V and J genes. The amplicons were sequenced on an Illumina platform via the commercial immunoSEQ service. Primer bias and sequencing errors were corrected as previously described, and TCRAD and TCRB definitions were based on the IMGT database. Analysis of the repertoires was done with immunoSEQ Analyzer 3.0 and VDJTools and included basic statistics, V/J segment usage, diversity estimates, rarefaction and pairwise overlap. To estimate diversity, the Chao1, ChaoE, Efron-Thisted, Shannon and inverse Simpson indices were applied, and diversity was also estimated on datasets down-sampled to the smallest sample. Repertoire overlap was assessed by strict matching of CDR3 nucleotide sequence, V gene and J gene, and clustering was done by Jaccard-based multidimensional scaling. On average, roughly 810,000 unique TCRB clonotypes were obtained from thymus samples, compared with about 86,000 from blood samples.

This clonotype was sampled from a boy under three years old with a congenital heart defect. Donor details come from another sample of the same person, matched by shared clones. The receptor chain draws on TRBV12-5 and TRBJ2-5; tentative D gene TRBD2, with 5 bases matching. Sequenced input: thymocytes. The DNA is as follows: TGTGCTAGTGGTTGTAGGGAGGAGACCCAGTACTTC. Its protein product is CASGCREETQYF.